A single sample gave rise to the 9 T cell receptor beta chains below, sequenced in a study of T cell repertoires in cytomegalovirus infection. MiXCR, run by TCRdb on the reads, gives a single entry per CDR3 protein. The table lists a few hundred thousand distinct CDR3 sequences, about a sixth of them singletons. Sequencing input: PBMCs. Receptors originate from a human donor in good health (CMV status not recorded). Some clones in this sample may be carry-over from other donors' samples.

The chain uses TRBV20-1 and TRBJ2-1; D remains unclear. V was pared by 6 bases and J by 3 bases, with 18 bases between. The V gene's germline CDR1 is DFQATT and CDR2 SNEGSKA (reference sequence). The CDR3 sequence is 15 residues long. The CDR3: CSADPGSRNYNEQFF. In DNA form, the CDR3 reads TGCAGTGCCGACCCGGGTAGCCGCAACTACAATGAGCAGTTCTTC.

This clonotype appeared many times. This CDR3 is CASSFRGRDIQYF. DNA for the CDR3: TGTGCCAGCAGCTTTCGTGGGAGGGACATTCAGTACTTC. The J gene is TRBJ2-4, the V gene TRBV7-2; 7 nucleotides align to TRBD2. With 3 bases clipped from V and 8 bases from J, the junction kept 4 bases outside the gene matches. Germline loops: CDR1 SGHTA, CDR2 FQGNSA. The length of the CDR3 is 13 residues.

The chain couples TRBV7-2 to TRBJ2-5; D remains ambiguous. The CDR3 extends over 14 amino acids. Germline V gene data show CDR1 as SGHTA and CDR2 as FQGNSA. Trimming cost V 5 bases and J 6 bases, with 16 bases left between them. CDR3 in amino acids: CASSPSRVPKTQYF. CDR3 nucleotides: TGTGCCAGCAGCCCCAGTCGGGTTCCCAAGACCCAGTACTTC.

This clonotype was found many times. This chain joins TRBV7-2 and TRBJ1-3; 9 nucleotides align to TRBD1. The CDR3 totals 15 residues. Trimming cost V 2 bases and J 2 bases; bases outside gene matches: 1. Looked up from germline, CDR1 is SGHTA and CDR2 is FQGNSA. In nucleotides, the CDR3 is TGTGCCAGCAGCTTACGGACAGGGGCTGGAAACACCATATATTTT. It encodes CASSLRTGAGNTIYF.

This clonotype was recorded many times. The chain joins TRBV7-2 to TRBJ2-1; 7 nucleotides agree with TRBD1. The CDR3 length is 15 residues. Trimming removed 5 bases from V and 4 bases from J; junction bases left unmatched: 8. Germline lookup yields CDR1 SGHTA and CDR2 FQGNSA. For the CDR3, the DNA is TGTGCCAGCAGCCCATGGACAGGTTTGTACAATGAGCAGTTCTTC. This sequence encodes CASSPWTGLYNEQFF.

This clonotype was counted many times. J is TRBJ1-2 and V is TRBV12-3 or TRBV12-4, with D maybe TRBD1 (6 bases). The CDR3 spans 16 residues. The V gene lost 3 bases and the J gene lost 5 bases, with 19 bases spanning the gap. The CDR3 DNA reads as TGTGCCAGCAGTTTGGATGGTTGGACAGCCCGTTATGGCTACACCTTC. Translated, it gives CASSLDGWTARYGYTF.

This chain joins TRBV27 and TRBJ1-2, with 12 bases fitting TRBD1. The CDR3 covers 18 residues. Germline assignment: CDR1 MNHEY and CDR2 SMNVEV (reference sequence). V was clipped by 3 bases and J by 2 bases; unmatched bases: 10. CDR3 nucleotide sequence: TGTGCCAGCAGTTTCCTAGGGACAGGGGGCGCCTGGAACTATGGCTACACCTTC. Protein: CASSFLGTGGAWNYGYTF.

The chain carries TRBV6-1 and TRBJ2-2, with TRBD1 matching 7 bases. The V gene end was trimmed by 4 bases and the J gene end by 6 bases; junction bases not matched to a gene: 11. The CDR3 sequence is 16 residues long. The V gene's germline CDR1 is MNHNS and CDR2 SASEGT. CDR3 bases: TGTGCCAGCAGTGGGTGGACAGGCTTGAATCCCGGGGAGCTGTTTTTT. It yields the protein CASSGWTGLNPGELFF.

This clonotype was seen many times. V is TRBV28 and J is TRBJ1-5; perhaps TRBD1 as D (5 bases). This CDR3 has 15 residues. Germline CDR1 is MDHEN and CDR2 is SYDVKM. V was pared by 2 bases and J by 4 bases, with 12 bases between. CDR3 in amino acids: CASSLPGQTNQPQHF. The DNA for the CDR3 is TGTGCCAGCAGTTTACCGGGGCAGACTAATCAGCCCCAGCATTTT.